This T cell receptor beta chain was sequenced in a study of cytomegalovirus exposure and HLA in healthy donors. Study-wide findings and caveats: According to an earlier analysis, most TCR beta V segments yielded productive rearrangements about 87% or about 30% of the time.

J gave up 3 bases and V 6 bases, and 5 bases lay outside the gene matches. The CDR3 loop spans 15 amino acids. Germline V gene data show CDR1 as LNHDA and CDR2 as SQIVND (reference sequence). Each donor was nominally healthy when sampled (though unrecorded immune exposures were likely). Vbeta (60) and Jbeta (13) primers were used in the PCR. Produced via immunoSEQ multiplex PCR; TCRdb's table is partial and in-frame only. The repertoire holds roughly 98,000 clones, with around 73% as singletons. To note about this clone: The antigen is undetermined.

The sequence was collected from a man between 40 and 49 years old in good health and CMV-seronegative. The rearrangement joins TRBV19 to TRBJ2-2; 9 bases are shared with TRBD2. The specimen was PBMCs. As DNA, the CDR3 is TGTGCCAGTAGAAGACTAGCGGTAGACACCGGGGAGCTGTTTTTT. This codes for CASRRLAVDTGELFF.